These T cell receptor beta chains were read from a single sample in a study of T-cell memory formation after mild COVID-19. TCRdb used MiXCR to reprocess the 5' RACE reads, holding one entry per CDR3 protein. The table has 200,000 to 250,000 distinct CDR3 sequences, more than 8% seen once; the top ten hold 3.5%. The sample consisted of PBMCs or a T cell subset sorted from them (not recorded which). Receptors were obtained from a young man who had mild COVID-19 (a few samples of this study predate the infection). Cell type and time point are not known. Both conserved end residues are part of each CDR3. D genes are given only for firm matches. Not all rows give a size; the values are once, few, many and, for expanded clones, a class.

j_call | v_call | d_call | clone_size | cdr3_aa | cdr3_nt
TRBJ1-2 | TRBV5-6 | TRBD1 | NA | CASSLLRDRGPYGYTF | TGTGCCAGCAGCTTACTACGGGACAGGGGGCCCTATGGCTACACCTTC
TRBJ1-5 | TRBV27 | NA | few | CASSLIRDQPQHF | TGTGCCAGCAGTTTAATCAGGGATCAGCCCCAGCATTTT
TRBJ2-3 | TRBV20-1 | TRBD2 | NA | CSAWSGGSLTDTQYF | TGCAGTGCTTGGAGCGGGGGGAGCTTAACAGATACGCAGTATTTT
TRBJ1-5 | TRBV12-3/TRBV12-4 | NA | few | CASSLGGGLGPAQHF | TGTGCCAGCAGTTTAGGTGGGGGATTAGGCCCAGCCCAGCATTTT
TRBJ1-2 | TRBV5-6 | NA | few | CASSLEGVGYTF | TGTGCCAGCAGCTTGGAAGGGGTGGGCTACACCTTC
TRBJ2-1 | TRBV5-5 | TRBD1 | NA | CASSPGTVNNEQFF | TGTGCCAGCAGCCCCGGGACAGTGAACAATGAGCAGTTCTTC
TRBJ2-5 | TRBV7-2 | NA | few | CASSLEKKAETQYF | TGTGCCAGCAGCTTAGAGAAGAAGGCAGAGACCCAGTACTTC
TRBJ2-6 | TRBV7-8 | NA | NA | CASQRADTGANVLTF | TGTGCCAGCCAACGGGCCGACACTGGGGCCAACGTCCTGACTTTC
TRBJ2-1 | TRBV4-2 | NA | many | CASSRRSRGEGSNEQFF | TGTGCCAGCAGCCGTAGGAGTAGGGGGGAAGGTAGCAATGAGCAGTTCTTC
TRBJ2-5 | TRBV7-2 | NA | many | CASSREYQETQYF | TGTGCCAGCTCCAGGGAGTACCAAGAGACCCAGTACTTC
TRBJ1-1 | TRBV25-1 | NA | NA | CASSDPQGYTEAFF | TGTGCCAGCAGTGATCCTCAGGGGTACACTGAAGCTTTCTTT
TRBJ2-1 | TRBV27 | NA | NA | CASSPSRDEQFF | TGTGCCAGCAGTCCATCCCGCGATGAGCAGTTCTTC
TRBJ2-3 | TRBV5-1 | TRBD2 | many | CASSLQTGGRSDTQYF | TGCGCCAGCAGCTTGCAGACGGGGGGGCGGTCGGATACGCAGTATTTT
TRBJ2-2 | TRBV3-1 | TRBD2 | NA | CASSQGSGEGELFF | TGTGCCAGCAGCCAAGGGAGCGGGGAGGGGGAGCTGTTTTTT
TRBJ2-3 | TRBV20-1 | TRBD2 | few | CSARGLAATADTQYF | TGCAGTGCTAGGGGCCTAGCGGCTACTGCAGATACGCAGTATTTT
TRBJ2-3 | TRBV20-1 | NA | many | CSAATPGDVTDTQYF | TGCAGTGCCGCTACCCCCGGGGACGTCACAGATACGCAGTATTTT
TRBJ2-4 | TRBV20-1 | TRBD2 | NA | CSAPGGAVKNIQYF | TGCAGTGCCCCGGGGGGGGCCGTAAAAAACATTCAGTACTTC
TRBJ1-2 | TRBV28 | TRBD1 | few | CASSLGTALGYTF | TGTGCCAGCAGTTTGGGGACAGCTCTTGGCTACACCTTC
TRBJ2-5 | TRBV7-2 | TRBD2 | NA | CASSLIAGQETQYF | TGTGCCAGCAGCTTGATAGCGGGCCAAGAGACCCAGTACTTC
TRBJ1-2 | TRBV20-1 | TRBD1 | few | CSAMTGGIPGYTF | TGCAGTGCTATGACAGGGGGCATCCCCGGCTACACCTTC
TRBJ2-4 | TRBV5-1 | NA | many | CASSQGAGKNIQYF | TGCGCCAGCAGCCAAGGGGCCGGCAAAAACATTCAGTACTTC
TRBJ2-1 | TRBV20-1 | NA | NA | CSATGGGGSEQFF | TGCAGTGCCACAGGAGGGGGGGGCAGTGAGCAGTTCTTC
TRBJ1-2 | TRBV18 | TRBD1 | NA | CASSPDRVGGYTF | TGTGCCAGCTCACCCGACAGGGTAGGCGGCTACACCTTC
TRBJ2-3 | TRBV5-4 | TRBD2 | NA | CASSLSSGSTDTQYF | TGTGCCAGCAGCTTGAGTAGCGGGAGCACAGATACGCAGTATTTT
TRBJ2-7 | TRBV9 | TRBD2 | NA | CASSVEERGSEQYF | TGTGCCAGCAGCGTAGAGGAGCGGGGGAGCGAGCAGTACTTC
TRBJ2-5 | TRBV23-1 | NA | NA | CASSQTRLEETQYF | TGCGCCAGCAGTCAGACCAGGCTAGAAGAGACCCAGTACTTC
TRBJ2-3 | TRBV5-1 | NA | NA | CASSPGRLSHTDTQYF | TGCGCCAGCAGCCCGGGGCGACTCTCGCACACAGATACGCAGTATTTT
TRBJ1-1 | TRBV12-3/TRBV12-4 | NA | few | CASSFGEPRNTEAFF | TGTGCCAGCAGTTTCGGGGAGCCAAGGAACACTGAAGCTTTCTTT
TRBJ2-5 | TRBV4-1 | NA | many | CASSQVLTGQLQETQYF | TGCGCCAGCAGCCAAGTACTAACCGGACAACTCCAAGAGACCCAGTACTTC
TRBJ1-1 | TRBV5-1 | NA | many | CASSFATANTEAFF | TGCGCCAGCAGCTTTGCGACGGCGAACACTGAAGCTTTCTTT
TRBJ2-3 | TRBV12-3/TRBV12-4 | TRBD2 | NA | CASSQRGGDTQYF | TGTGCCAGCAGTCAGCGGGGAGGAGATACGCAGTATTTT